This TCR beta chain is from a study of T cell clonotyping in hematopoietic cell transplantation. Sequencing was performed with immunoSEQ multiplex PCR; in TCRdb, only in-frame clones are kept and a portion is missing. The sample records 25,000 to 30,000 clones, about 93% being singletons. Stated time point: recipient sample about 28 days before transplant, after cytoreduction. Germline lookup yields CDR1 SGHRS and CDR2 YFSETQ. Trimming removed 4 bases from V and 2 bases from J; junction bases left unmatched: 8. CDR3 size: 16 residues. The sample here was peripheral blood mononuclear cells, taken before stem cell transplant. The chain employs TRBV5-1 and TRBJ2-2; 7 bases match TRBD1. This clonotype originated in a man over 45 with acute myeloid leukemia. Some clones in this sample may be carry-over from other donors' samples. This CDR3 is CASSASTGANTGELFF. In DNA form, the CDR3 reads TGCGCCAGCAGCGCATCTACAGGGGCAAACACCGGGGAGCTGTTTTTT.